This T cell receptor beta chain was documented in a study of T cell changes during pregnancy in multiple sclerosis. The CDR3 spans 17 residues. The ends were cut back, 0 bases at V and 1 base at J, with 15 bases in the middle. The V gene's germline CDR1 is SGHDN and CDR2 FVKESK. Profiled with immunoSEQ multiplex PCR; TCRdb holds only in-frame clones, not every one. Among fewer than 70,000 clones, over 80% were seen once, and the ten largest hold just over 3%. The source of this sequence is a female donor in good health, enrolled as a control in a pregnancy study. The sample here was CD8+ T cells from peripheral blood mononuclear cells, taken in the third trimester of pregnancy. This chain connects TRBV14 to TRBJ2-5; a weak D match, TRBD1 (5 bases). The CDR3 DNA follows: TGTGCCAGCAGCCAAGATCACAGGTCTGCTTCCCAAGAGACCCAGTACTTC. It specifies CASSQDHRSASQETQYF.